This T cell receptor beta chain was obtained from a study of T cells in Graves' hyperthyroidism and ophthalmopathy. When ophthalmopathy did not progress within 18 months, Graves' hyperthyroidism was considered stable. The CDR3 has 14 residues. With V trimmed by 7 bases and J by 2 bases, 8 bases remained unmatched. Germline assignment: CDR1 SQVTM and CDR2 ANQGSEA. Study-wide findings and caveats: Before onset, ophthalmopathy was predicted by the model a median around 6 months earlier.

Of note for this clonotype: Antigen specificity is unknown.

Amplification of TCR beta CDR3 regions used RNA as the template. The primer set for the first-round RT-PCR of the TCR CDR3 was HTBI. TCRdb reprocessed the multiplex PCR reads with MiXCR, giving one entry per CDR3 protein. The table has 500,000 to 750,000 distinct CDR3 sequences, around 46% seen once. Material for sequencing was peripheral blood or thyroid tissue (not recorded which). This TCR derives from a woman younger than 30 with Graves' hyperthyroidism. The V gene is TRBV29-1, the J gene TRBJ2-5, with 9 positions matching TRBD1. CDR3 DNA sequence: TGCAGCGCTAAGACAGGGGGGGGTCAAGAGACCCAGTACTTC. Residues: CSAKTGGGQETQYF.